These 13 T cell receptor beta chains came from one sample sequenced in a study of shared clonotypes between healthy human individuals. Assay used: immunoSEQ multiplex PCR; TCRdb lists only in-frame clones, some missing. The data show around 750,000 clones, approximately 79% seen once. The source material was memory CD4+ T cells sorted from blood. Subset: CD45RA-negative fraction. The source is a woman younger than 45 in good health.

The chain uses TRBV6-1 and TRBJ2-7, with D perhaps being TRBD1 or TRBD2 (7 bases each). There are 15 residues in the CDR3. The V gene's germline CDR1 is MNHNS and CDR2 SASEGT. Trimming took off 5 bases at V and 3 bases at J, with 17 bases between the two ends. The CDR3 sequence is CASSSLAAGGYEQYF. The CDR3, as DNA: TGTGCCAGCAGTTCCCTAGCGGCAGGGGGCTACGAGCAGTACTTC.

This rearrangement joins TRBV19 to TRBJ1-4; no firm D call. CDR3 length equals 15 residues. The germline V gene encodes CDR1 LNHDA and CDR2 SQIVND (reference sequence). Trimming cost V 3 bases and J 0 bases, with 8 bases left between them. CDR3 protein: CASSIGRATNEKLFF. CDR3 sequence (DNA): TGTGCCAGTAGTATCGGACGGGCAACTAATGAAAAACTGTTTTTT.

This clone was counted ten times or more. This chain links TRBV19 with TRBJ2-5; D gene unclear. V was cut by 4 bases and J by 1 base, with 4 bases left in between. This CDR3 spans 12 amino acids. The germline CDR1 and CDR2 sequences are LNHDA and SQIVND (reference sequence). CDR3 bases: TGTGCCAGTAGTACAGCCCAAGAGACCCAGTACTTC. Protein: CASSTAQETQYF.

This clone came up once. The gene calls are TRBV19 and TRBJ2-1; the match to TRBD2 covers 9 bases. The CDR3 contains 14 residues. Germline assignment: CDR1 LNHDA and CDR2 SQIVND (reference sequence). Trimming removed 5 bases from V and 6 bases from J; junction bases left unmatched: 5. For the CDR3, the DNA is TGTGCCAGTAGTTTGGCGGGAGGGCGCAATGAGCAGTTCTTC. Translation: CASSLAGGRNEQFF.

The chain combines TRBV5-1 with TRBJ1-1, with D uncertain. V lost 3 bases, J lost 1 base, and 10 bases lay in between. Germline CDR1 SGHRS, CDR2 YFSETQ. The CDR3 extends over 14 amino acids. The CDR3 reads CASSWQAPNTEAFF. The DNA for the CDR3 is TGCGCCAGCAGCTGGCAGGCGCCGAACACTGAAGCTTTCTTT.

The genes are TRBV5-6 and TRBJ2-5; 10 bases fit TRBD2. The end of the DNA aligns better with TRBJ2-7, so the J call may be wrong. The CDR3 sequence is 18 residues long. Germline CDR1 SGHDT, CDR2 YYEEEE. The CDR3: CASSLRSSGSPRSYEQYF. CDR3 nucleotide sequence: TGTGCCAGCAGCTTACGATCTAGCGGGAGCCCACGCTCCTACGAGCAGTACTTC.

The chain uses TRBV6-5 and TRBJ2-3; 8 nucleotides align to TRBD1. V lost 6 bases to trimming and J lost 1 base; unmatched junction nucleotides: 3. The CDR3 runs to 14 residues. The germline V gene has CDR1 MNHEY and CDR2 SVGAGI. CDR3 protein: CASRTGQGTDTQYF. CDR3 nucleotides: TGTGCCAGCAGAACGGGACAGGGCACAGATACGCAGTATTTT.

The rearrangement uses TRBV28 and TRBJ2-6; 7 bases match TRBD2. The V segment lost 6 bases and the J segment 1 base; nucleotides outside the gene matches: 18. From germline, CDR1 is MDHEN and CDR2 SYDVKM. The CDR3 has 20 amino acids. The DNA of the CDR3 is TGTGCCAGCAGAATCGGGGATTTTAGGCGGGGGAGGTCTGGGGCCAACGTCCTGACTTTC. Protein: CASRIGDFRRGRSGANVLTF.

The chain links TRBV10-3 to TRBJ1-5; the D gene is possibly TRBD1 (5 bases). Germline V gene lookup returns CDR1 ENHRY and CDR2 SYGVKD. The germline V and J ends were trimmed by 6 bases and 2 bases, with 8 bases remaining between them. This CDR3 comprises 13 residues. CDR3 residues: CAIRGGGNQPQHF. The CDR3, as DNA: TGTGCCATCAGGGGGGGAGGCAATCAGCCCCAGCATTTT.

The V gene is TRBV5-1, the J gene TRBJ2-2; the D gene is possibly TRBD2 (5 bases). The CDR3 runs to 14 residues. The V gene lost 5 bases and the J gene lost 1 base, with 9 bases spanning the gap. Germline V CDR1 and CDR2: SGHRS, YFSETQ. For the CDR3, the DNA is TGCGCCAGCAGGGCACGGGAGAACACCGGGGAGCTGTTTTTT. It encodes CASRARENTGELFF.

The chain employs TRBV6-1 and TRBJ2-7, with D uncertain. Trimming left V 6 bases short and J 4 bases short, with 16 bases between. The CDR3 has 14 amino acids. The germline gives CDR1 MNHNS, CDR2 SASEGT. The DNA for the CDR3 is TGTGCCAGCAGGGCTGTGCGTCCTCCATACGAGCAGTACTTC. This gives the protein CASRAVRPPYEQYF.

The chain employs TRBV5-1 and TRBJ2-5; 12 bases line up with TRBD2. The J call may be incorrect, as the DNA end agrees better with TRBJ2-7. The CDR3 covers 17 residues. In germline, CDR1 is SGHRS, CDR2 YFSETQ. The CDR3 region is CASSLELAGGSLYEQYF. The CDR3 DNA reads as TGCGCCAGCAGCTTGGAACTAGCGGGAGGTTCGCTATACGAGCAGTACTTC.

This rearrangement joins TRBV19 to TRBJ2-2; 13 bases fit TRBD2. J gave up 5 bases and V 4 bases, and 4 bases lay outside the gene matches. The germline V gene encodes CDR1 LNHDA and CDR2 SQIVND (reference sequence). This CDR3 comprises 16 residues. The CDR3 DNA follows: TGTGCCAGTAGTAAGAGACTAGCGGGAGGAACCGGGGAGCTGTTTTTT. Residues: CASSKRLAGGTGELFF.